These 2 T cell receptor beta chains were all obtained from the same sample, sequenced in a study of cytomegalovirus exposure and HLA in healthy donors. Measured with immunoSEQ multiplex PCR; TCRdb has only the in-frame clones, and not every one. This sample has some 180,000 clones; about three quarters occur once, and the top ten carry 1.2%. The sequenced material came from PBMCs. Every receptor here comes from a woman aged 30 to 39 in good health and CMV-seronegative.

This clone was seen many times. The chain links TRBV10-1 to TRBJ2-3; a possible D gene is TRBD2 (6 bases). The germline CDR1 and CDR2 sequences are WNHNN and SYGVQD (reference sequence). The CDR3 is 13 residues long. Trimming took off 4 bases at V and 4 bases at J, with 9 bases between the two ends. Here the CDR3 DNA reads TGCGCCAGCAGTGGGGGACTTTCAGATACGCAGTATTTT. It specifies CASSGGLSDTQYF.

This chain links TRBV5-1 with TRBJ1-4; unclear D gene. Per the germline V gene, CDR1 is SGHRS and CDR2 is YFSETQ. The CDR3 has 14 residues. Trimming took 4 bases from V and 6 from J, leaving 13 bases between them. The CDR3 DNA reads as TGCGCCAGCAGCCCGGGTCCCGGGGATGAAAAACTGTTTTTT. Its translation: CASSPGPGDEKLFF.